This T cell receptor (beta chain) was found in a study of OX40 agonist ivuxolimab in advanced cancers. The overall study: The mean age was roughly 60 years, ranging from 23 to 79, with under 90% of participants male.

Autoimmune disease history or systemic immunosuppression excluded patients. The investigators sampled blood at baseline, at cycle 4 day 1, and at cycle 7 day 1. Sequencing was performed with immunoSEQ multiplex PCR; in TCRdb, only in-frame clones are kept and a portion is missing. The sample holds 45,000 to 60,000 clones, about 76% seen once. The CDR3 is 13 residues long. Germline V gene lookup returns CDR1 ENHRY and CDR2 SYGVKD. Trimming removed 7 bases from V and 11 bases from J, with 18 bases in between. The material sequenced was CD4+ or CD8+ T cells sorted from blood, taken in a trial of the OX40 agonist ivuxolimab. The V and J genes are TRBV10-3 and TRBJ2-1; D remains unclear. This receptor was identified in an adult with an advanced solid tumor such as melanoma, head and neck, liver or kidney cancer. The CDR3 DNA is TGTGCCATCAAAACCCCCTCGGAGCATCAGCAGTTCTTC. Translating it yields CAIKTPSEHQQFF.